This is a list of T cell receptor beta chains from one sample in a study of cytomegalovirus exposure and HLA in healthy donors. Repertoires were generated with immunoSEQ multiplex PCR, while TCRdb's copy carries only in-frame clones and drops some. This table has approximately 130,000 clones, 80% to 90% appearing once. The material sequenced was PBMCs. These receptors came from a middle-aged man in good health and CMV-seronegative. Each CDR3 is given with its conserved first and last residue. Each record gives: CDR3 protein, CDR3 DNA, D gene, clone size, J gene, V gene. A D gene is named only where the DNA matches it firmly. A row's size may be missing; if present it is once, few, many or a size class.

CDR3: CASSPPGSSNQPQHF
DNA: TGCGCCAGCAGCCCTCCCGGTTCTAGCAATCAGCCCCAGCATTTT
D: -
size: -
J: TRBJ1-5
V: TRBV4-1

CDR3: CASSWLVAGSSGANGLTF
DNA: TGTGCCAGCAGTTGGTTGGTAGCGGGATCCTCTGGGGCCAACGGCCTGACTTTC
D: TRBD2
size: -
J: TRBJ2-6
V: TRBV27

CDR3: CASSLWGGAAFF
DNA: TGTGCCAGCAGTTTATGGGGGGGAGCAGCTTTCTTT
D: -
size: few
J: TRBJ1-1
V: TRBV27

CDR3: CASSVEPNTGELFF
DNA: TGTGCCAGCAGTGTAGAACCGAACACCGGGGAGCTGTTTTTT
D: -
size: -
J: TRBJ2-2
V: TRBV6-4

CDR3: CASSGRTGNTEAFF
DNA: TGTGCCAGCAGCGGGCGGACAGGGAACACTGAAGCTTTCTTT
D: TRBD1
size: -
J: TRBJ1-1
V: TRBV7-8

CDR3: CAWSVLGESTGELFF
DNA: TGTGCCTGGAGTGTTCTCGGGGAGTCCACCGGGGAGCTGTTTTTT
D: -
size: -
J: TRBJ2-2
V: TRBV30

CDR3: CASSLAAEQSYTF
DNA: TGTGCCAGCAGCTTAGCGGCGGAGCAGAGCTACACCTTC
D: -
size: -
J: TRBJ1-2
V: TRBV7-2

CDR3: CASSPGTHRTSTDTQYF
DNA: TGTGCCAGCAGCCCCGGGACACATAGAACTAGCACAGATACGCAGTATTTT
D: -
size: -
J: TRBJ2-3
V: TRBV5-4

CDR3: CASSLRGTSGTDTQYF
DNA: TGTGCCAGCAGCTTACGTGGGACTAGCGGCACAGATACGCAGTATTTT
D: TRBD2
size: once
J: TRBJ2-3
V: TRBV7-8

CDR3: CASSLDSLTGELFF
DNA: TGTGCCAGCAGCTTAGATTCCCTAACCGGGGAGCTGTTTTTT
D: -
size: -
J: TRBJ2-2
V: TRBV11-3

CDR3: CASIHGLAGGLSYEQYF
DNA: TGTGCCAGCATTCACGGGCTAGCGGGAGGCCTTTCCTACGAGCAGTACTTC
D: TRBD2
size: -
J: TRBJ2-7
V: TRBV6-4

CDR3: CASSQEGARKNIQYF
DNA: TGCGCCAGCAGCCAAGAAGGGGCCAGAAAAAACATTCAGTACTTC
D: -
size: few
J: TRBJ2-4
V: TRBV4-3

CDR3: CASSLDGGDNQPQHF
DNA: TGCGCCAGCAGCTTGGATGGGGGCGACAATCAGCCCCAGCATTTT
D: -
size: -
J: TRBJ1-5
V: TRBV5-1